A single sample is the source of the 9 T cell receptor beta chains below, sequenced in a study of B cell selection in AIRE deficiency. TCRdb keeps only in-frame clones here, not all; method: immunoSEQ multiplex PCR. The table lists about 25,000 clones, about 95% of them singletons. Sorting defined conventional CD4 T cells as CD4+CD127+. Material for sequencing was CD4+CD127+ conventional T cells sorted from PBMCs. These receptor sequences come from a human donor in good health.

The rearrangement uses TRBV7-5 and TRBJ2-7; TRBD2 is the table's D call, not checked against the DNA. TRBV7-5 is a pseudogene locus. The CDR3 contains 16 residues. CDR3 nucleotides: TGTGCCAGCAGCCGCGGGTCTAGCGGCTCGGGCTACGAGCAGTACTTC. As protein: CASSRGSSGSGYEQYF.

The gene calls are TRBV28 and TRBJ2-1; 10 bases line up with TRBD1. After removal of 6 bases from V and 7 bases from J, the junction contained 12 bases not matched to a gene. Germline CDR1 and CDR2: MDHEN and SYDVKM. The length of the CDR3 is 16 residues. The CDR3 coding sequence is TGTGCCAGCAGCTGGTTCACGGGACAGGGGAGGAATGAGCAGTTCTTC. Translated: CASSWFTGQGRNEQFF.

The chain couples TRBV6-5 to TRBJ2-1; 11 bases agree with TRBD2. The CDR3 contains 15 residues. Germline CDR1 reads MNHEY; CDR2 reads SVGAGI. Trimming removed 6 bases from V and 3 bases from J; junction bases left unmatched: 4. CDR3 in amino acids: CASRKGLADYNEQFF. In DNA form, the CDR3 reads TGTGCCAGCAGGAAGGGACTAGCGGACTACAATGAGCAGTTCTTC.

The chain combines TRBV11-3 with TRBJ2-2; perhaps TRBD1 as D (5 bases). The CDR3 extends over 14 amino acids. CDR1 and CDR2 (germline): SGHNT, YENEEA. Trimming took off 1 base at V and 7 bases at J, with 10 bases between the two ends. The CDR3 here is CASSLARESGELFF. DNA for the CDR3: TGTGCCAGCAGCTTAGCCAGGGAAAGCGGGGAGCTGTTTTTT.

The J gene is TRBJ2-1, the V gene TRBV28; 11 bases map to TRBD2. With V trimmed by 9 bases and J by 4 bases, 11 bases remained unmatched. Germline V lookup: CDR1 MDHEN, CDR2 SYDVKM. The CDR3 loop spans 16 amino acids. The DNA of the CDR3 is TGTGCCAGTCCAAAGGGGACTAGCGGACTTTACAATGAGCAGTTCTTC. This gives the protein CASPKGTSGLYNEQFF.

The chain is built from TRBV7-3 and TRBJ2-3; a possible D gene is TRBD1 (6 bases). CDR3 length: 15 amino acids. The V and J ends lost 2 bases and 3 bases respectively, with 12 bases between them. Germline assignment: CDR1 SGHTA and CDR2 FQGTGA. CDR3 nucleotides: TGTGCCAGCAGCTTAGGACCGAGGGGGACAGATACGCAGTATTTT. Protein sequence: CASSLGPRGTDTQYF.

The CDR3 DNA is TGTGCCATCAGGGACCCACTAACTAGCGCCTCCTACAATGAGCAGTTCTTC. This translates into CAIRDPLTSASYNEQFF. The genes are TRBV10-3 and TRBJ2-1, with 7 bases matching TRBD2. V lost 6 bases to trimming and J lost 0 bases; unmatched junction nucleotides: 11. The CDR3 consists of 17 residues. Germline V CDR1 and CDR2: ENHRY, SYGVKD.

In its sample, this clone was seen once. J is TRBJ2-2 and V is TRBV5-1; perhaps TRBD2 as D (6 bases). The CDR3 spans 14 residues. Germline CDR1 and CDR2: SGHRS and YFSETQ. V was shortened by 4 bases and J by 5 bases, with 12 bases between the two germline ends. DNA for the CDR3: TGCGCCAGCAGCCCCGGGACTTTTACCGGGGAGCTGTTTTTT. It translates to CASSPGTFTGELFF.

This chain joins TRBV7-2 and TRBJ1-1; D remains ambiguous. Germline V gene sequence: CDR1 SGHTA, CDR2 FQGNSA. V lost 3 bases to trimming and J lost 2 bases, with 10 bases between them. The CDR3 has 14 amino acids. CDR3 protein: CASSLRAGNTEAFF. The DNA of the CDR3 is TGTGCCAGCAGCTTGAGGGCTGGTAACACTGAAGCTTTCTTT.